One T cell receptor beta chain is described in this entry. Its antigen remains unidentified. Some clones are missing from TCRdb's copy, which holds only in-frame ones; the method was immunoSEQ multiplex PCR. The sample records over 110,000 clones, 85% to 90% being singletons. Per the germline V gene, CDR1 is SGHVS and CDR2 is FQNEAQ. The CDR3 has 16 residues. V lost 5 bases, J lost 6 bases, and 22 bases lay in between. The data were taken from a study of cytomegalovirus exposure and HLA in healthy donors. Whole-study results and caveats: The study labeled fewer than 200 TCR beta chains cytomegalovirus-associated. According to a later analysis, TCR clusters from the first cohort tended to co-occur in the roughly 130 validation repertoires.

This sequence originates from a man aged 18 to 35 in good health and CMV-seropositive. Specimen: PBMCs. This chain uses TRBV7-8 with TRBJ1-2; D may be TRBD1 (5 bases). The CDR3 reads CASSPLTFGGKDGYTF. For the CDR3, the DNA is TGTGCCAGCAGCCCCCTTACCTTCGGGGGGAAGGATGGCTACACCTTC. Based on the CDR3 plus reference TRBV7-8 and TRBJ1-2, the full variable domain is GAGVSQSPRYKVAKRGQDVALRCDPISGHVSLFWYQQALGQGPEFLTYFQNEAQLDKSGLPSDRFFAERPEGSVSTLKIQRTQQEDSAVYLCASSPLTFGGKDGYTFGSGTRLTVV.